The clone carrying this T cell receptor (beta chain) was counted ten times or more. Its antigen is still unknown. The sample belongs to a study of human T cells and chemical hapten exposure. Study summary: Sensitization used 2% DPC on around 2 cm by around 2 cm upper inner arm skin.

Study-wide points: Controls had significantly fewer large CDR3 similarity clusters than were formed by expanded TCRs.

Time point specified: pre-sensitization, week 0. The treatment denotes: therapeutic diphenylcyclopropenone sensitization with weekly scalp DPC. MiXCR, applied by TCRdb to the RACE reads, yields one record per CDR3 protein. The repertoire holds under 50,000 distinct CDR3 sequences, with approximately 7.6% as singletons. Trimming stripped 4 bases from V and 4 bases from J, with 10 bases between. This CDR3 has 14 amino acids. Germline CDR1 MNHNY, CDR2 SVGAGI (reference sequence). The sequenced sample was whole blood, obtained in connection with sensitization to the hapten diphenylcyclopropenone (DPC). The sequence was collected from a woman aged 50 to 65 with alopecia areata. Some clones in this sample may be carry-over from other donors' samples. The chain carries TRBV6-6 and TRBJ2-2; no firm D call. The CDR3, as DNA: TGTGCCAGCAGTTTCCTGCCGAGCACCGGGGAGCTGTTTTTT. It encodes CASSFLPSTGELFF.